This entry concerns a single T cell receptor beta chain. CDR1 and CDR2 from the germline V gene are SGHAT and FQDESV (reference sequence). Trimming cost V 5 bases and J 0 bases; bases outside gene matches: 5. This CDR3 is 16 amino acids long. 60 Vbeta and 13 Jbeta primers were used in PCR. Clones were sequenced by immunoSEQ multiplex PCR, and TCRdb holds only the in-frame ones, with some missing. The sample lists approximately 160,000 clones, about 80% occurring once. This entry comes from a study of cytomegalovirus exposure and HLA in healthy donors. The clonotype originates from a man aged 18 to 35 in good health and CMV-seropositive. Sequencing was done on a sample of PBMCs. The V call is TRBV11-1, the J call TRBJ2-3; 10 bases map to TRBD2. The CDR3 reads CASSPLAGLSTDTQYF. The CDR3 DNA is TGTGCCAGCAGCCCACTAGCGGGGCTTAGCACAGATACGCAGTATTTT.